This entry is about one T cell receptor beta chain. Its antigen is still unknown. This specimen comes from a study of T-cell reconstitution after alpha-beta-depleted transplantation in children. Study-wide results and limits: Some patients' high day-60 TCRbeta diversity was traced to surviving recipient T cells and thymic progenitors. T-cell counts and diversity at one year post-transplant came mainly from newly produced T cells. In patients about two months after transplant, alpha-beta T cells reportedly arose from several hundred expanded graft clones.

CDR3 length equals 16 residues. Trimming left V 0 bases short and J 0 bases short, with 10 bases between. Germline CDR1 and CDR2: SGDLS and YYNGEE. A library of TCRbeta sequences, prepared with unique molecular identifiers, was generated. Using its own MiXCR run on the PCR reads, TCRdb lists one record per CDR3 protein. The sample contains over 200,000 distinct CDR3 sequences, approximately 8.4% of which appear only once. Sample: PBMCs, mostly from graft donor cells, taken 360 days after TCRalphabeta/CD19-depleted stem cell transplant. The clonotype originates from a male patient between 2 and 15 years old who had a stem cell transplant for acute myeloid leukemia, so the T cells may come from the graft donor. This chain joins TRBV9 and TRBJ2-1; D may be TRBD2 (5 bases). The CDR3 here is CASSVEAVVSYNEQFF. The CDR3, as DNA: TGTGCCAGCAGCGTAGAAGCGGTAGTCTCCTACAATGAGCAGTTCTTC. The whole variable domain, remainder taken from reference TRBV9 and TRBJ2-1, is DSGVTQTPKHLITATGQRVTLRCSPRSGDLSVYWYQQSLDQGLQFLIQYYNGEERAKGNILERFSAQQFPDLHSELNLSSLELGDSALYFCASSVEAVVSYNEQFFGPGTRLTVL.